This TCR beta chain was documented in a study of blood T cell repertoires in COVID-19. This CDR3 spans 13 amino acids. Between the trimmed V and J ends, which lost 0 bases and 4 bases, there was a span of 6 bases. Germline V gives CDR1 MGHRA, CDR2 YSYEKL. The table came from immunoSEQ multiplex PCR; TCRdb's copy has only in-frame clones and leaves some out. The sample lists approximately 150,000 clones, roughly 87% occurring once. The receptor was isolated from a human donor with acute COVID-19. The donor label of this sample is uncertain. The material sequenced was PBMCs or T cells enriched from blood (not recorded which). V usage is TRBV4-1 and J usage is TRBJ1-1; maybe TRBD1 (5 bases). CDR3 DNA sequence: TGCGCCAGCAGCCAAGAGGGGGGCACTGAAGCTTTCTTT. Its translation is CASSQEGGTEAFF.